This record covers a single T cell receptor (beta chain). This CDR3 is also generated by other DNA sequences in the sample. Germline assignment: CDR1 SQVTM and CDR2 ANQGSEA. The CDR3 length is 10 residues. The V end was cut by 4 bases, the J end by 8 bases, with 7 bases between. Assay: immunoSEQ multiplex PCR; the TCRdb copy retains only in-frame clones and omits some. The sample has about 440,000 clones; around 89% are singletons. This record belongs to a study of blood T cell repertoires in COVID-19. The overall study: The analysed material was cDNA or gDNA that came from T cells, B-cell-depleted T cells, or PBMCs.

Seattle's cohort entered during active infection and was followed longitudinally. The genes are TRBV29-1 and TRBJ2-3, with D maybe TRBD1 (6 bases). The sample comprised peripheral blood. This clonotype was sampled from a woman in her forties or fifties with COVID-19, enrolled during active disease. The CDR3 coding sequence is TGCAGCGTTGGAGGGGGTACGCAGTATTTT. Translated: CSVGGGTQYF.